A single T cell receptor beta chain is shown here with its context. Germline V gene data show CDR1 as SGHDT and CDR2 as YYEEEE. V was trimmed by 2 bases and J by 7 bases, leaving 12 bases between them. The CDR3 sequence is 13 residues long. The data were obtained in a study of blood T cell repertoires in COVID-19. Study in general: The study drew acute and convalescent COVID-19 samples from the United States, Italy and Spain. Sources were T cells, B-cell-depleted T cells, or PBMCs; the material itself was cDNA or gDNA.

Methods used by the authors: By means of reference gene primer amplification, nucleated cell counts were estimated. This table comes from immunoSEQ multiplex PCR, and its TCRdb copy is limited to in-frame clones, with some not included. That table supplies the V and J calls and clone size; D and trimming were determined from the DNA. This repertoire shows some 100,000 clones, 80% to 95% found once; its top ten account for less than 2.5%. This chain joins TRBV5-6 and TRBJ1-1, with D uncertain. This clonotype was sampled from a man aged 45-60 years with active COVID-19. Material: peripheral blood. CDR3 DNA: TGTGCCAGCAGCTTAGGAGGGAGAGGTGAAGCTTTCTTT. Its translation is CASSLGGRGEAFF.